Following are 5 T cell receptor beta chains from one sample sequenced in a study of CXCR3-negative and CXCR3-positive naive CD8 T cells. Their recognized antigens are unknown. Via 5' RACE with UMI labels, TRB cDNA libraries were prepared. TCRdb reprocessed the 5' RACE reads; each CDR3 protein has one entry and no DNA is given. The listing records about 150,000 distinct CDR3 sequences. Overall study findings and caveats: Researchers report that CXCR3-positive naive cells carry more hydrophobic TRB CDR3s than CXCR3-negative naive cells.

The material sequenced was naive CXCR3+ CD8+ T cells from blood. The sample's subset: CD45RO-CCR7+CD27+CD95- naive CD8+ T cells expressing CXCR3 (TNR3+). The source is a human donor in good health. Some clones in this sample may be carry-over from other donors' samples.

V gene TRBV28 combines with J gene TRBJ1-5; TCRdb selects TRBD1, and the lack of DNA leaves this call unchecked. The CDR3 is made up of 15 amino acids. The germline CDR1 and CDR2 sequences are MDHEN and SYDVKM. CDR3 sequence: CASSFAGAANQPQHF.

The rearrangement links TRBV12-3 or TRBV12-4 to TRBJ2-1; lacking DNA, the TRBD1 call made by TCRdb goes unchecked. CDR3 size: 13 residues. CDR3 region: CASSWEPGVEQFF.

The chain combines TRBV28 with TRBJ1-1. Germline-derived CDR1 and CDR2 are MDHEN and SYDVKM. The CDR3 spans 11 residues. CDR3: CASSPQSEAFF. The whole variable domain, filled in from reference TRBV28 and TRBJ1-1, reads DVKVTQSSRYLVKRTGEKVFLECVQDMDHENMFWYRQDPGLGLRLIYFSYDVKMKEKGDIPEGYSVSREKKERFSLILESASTNQTSMYLCASSPQSEAFFGQGTRLTVV.

The chain links TRBV7-2 to TRBJ2-1; the TCRdb call, TRBD1, lacks DNA for checking. This CDR3 is built from 13 residues. Germline CDR1 reads SGHTA; CDR2 reads FQGNSA. CDR3 protein: CASSPDSYNEQFF.

The chain carries TRBV12-3 or TRBV12-4 and TRBJ2-1; TCRdb picks TRBD1, but there is no DNA to check that call. The length of the CDR3 is 14 residues. The CDR3 sequence: CASSPWGIYNEQFF.